These 9 T cell receptor beta chains were all obtained from the same sample, sequenced in a study of blood T cell repertoires in COVID-19. Method: immunoSEQ multiplex PCR; TCRdb's copy keeps in-frame clones and lacks some. The profile shows about 280,000 clones, about nine tenths of them singletons. Sequenced material: peripheral blood. These receptors were obtained from a woman between 25 and 40 years old with active or convalescent COVID-19.

The rearrangement joins TRBV2 to TRBJ1-6; maybe TRBD1 (6 bases). The germline V and J ends were trimmed by 5 bases and 6 bases, with 8 bases remaining between them. Germline-derived CDR1 and CDR2 are SNHLY and FYNNEI. There are 13 residues in the CDR3. CDR3 sequence reads: CASSQGSNSPLHF. The CDR3 DNA sequence: TGTGCCAGCAGTCAGGGGAGTAATTCACCCCTCCACTTT.

The V gene is TRBV9, the J gene TRBJ1-4; D perhaps matches TRBD1 (6 bases). From germline, CDR1 is SGDLS and CDR2 YYNGEE. V lost 3 bases to trimming and J lost 3 bases, with 15 bases between them. The CDR3 sequence is 16 residues long. DNA for the CDR3: TGTGCCAGCAGCGCCTCACAGGGAATGGCTAATGAAAAACTGTTTTTT. It translates to CASSASQGMANEKLFF. The complete variable domain, with remaining parts taken from reference TRBV9 and TRBJ1-4, reads DSGVTQTPKHLITATGQRVTLRCSPRSGDLSVYWYQQSLDQGLQFLIQYYNGEERAKGNILERFSAQQFPDLHSELNLSSLELGDSALYFCASSASQGMANEKLFFGSGTQLSVL.

A single count supports this clone. The J gene is TRBJ2-2, the V gene TRBV7-2; 11 bases align to TRBD1. The CDR3 runs 15 residues. The ends lost 4 bases at V and 6 bases at J; junction bases unmatched: 4. Germline V gene sequence: CDR1 SGHTA, CDR2 FQGNSA. CDR3 loop: CASSYQGQGAGELFF. CDR3 bases: TGTGCCAGCAGCTATCAGGGACAGGGGGCCGGGGAGCTGTTTTTT.

This clone was detected a few times. The chain is built from TRBV4-1 and TRBJ1-1; D is ambiguous. The CDR3 loop spans 14 amino acids. Germline loops: CDR1 MGHRA, CDR2 YSYEKL. V gave up 3 bases and J gave up 0 bases, with 8 bases separating them. The CDR3 nucleotides are TGCGCCAGCAGCCAGGCTGCAGTGAACACTGAAGCTTTCTTT. This encodes CASSQAAVNTEAFF.

The table lists this clone with a count of one. Here the CDR3 reads CAWSVIRDITLNTEAFF. CDR3 sequence (DNA): TGTGCCTGGAGTGTCATCCGGGACATAACACTGAACACTGAAGCTTTCTTT. This sequence joins TRBV30 and TRBJ1-1, with D tentatively TRBD1 (6 bases). The V gene's germline CDR1 is GTSNPN and CDR2 SVGIG (reference sequence). CDR3 length equals 17 residues. V was clipped by 0 bases and J by 0 bases, with 17 bases between them. The whole variable domain, remainder taken from reference TRBV30 and TRBJ1-1, is SQTIHQWPATLVQPVGSPLSLECTVEGTSNPNLYWYRQAAGRGLQLLFYSVGIGQISSEVPQNLSASRPQDRQFILSSKKLLLSDSGFYLCAWSVIRDITLNTEAFFGQGTRLTVV.

The rearrangement joins TRBV5-8 to TRBJ2-3; tentative D call: TRBD1 (5 bases). The CDR3 loop spans 13 amino acids. The germline V gene has CDR1 SGHTS and CDR2 YDEGEE. V lost 5 bases and J lost 1, with 8 bases in between. CDR3 sequence: CASRKTGTDTQYF. The CDR3, as DNA: TGTGCCAGCAGAAAGACAGGCACAGATACGCAGTATTTT.

This clone was found a few times. A junction end diverges from the germline sequence, so it may reflect a read error. The gene calls are TRBV6-5 and TRBJ1-4; D is perhaps TRBD1 (6 bases). The CDR3 spans 13 residues. The germline gives CDR1 MNHEY, CDR2 SVGAGI. The CDR3 coding sequence is TGTGCCAGCAGTTCTGACAGGAATGGAAAACTGTTTTTT. Translation: CASSSDRNGKLFF.

In its sample, this clone was seen a few times. V gene TRBV7-3 combines with J gene TRBJ1-2; D not resolved. V lost 2 bases to trimming and J lost 8 bases, with 12 bases between them. Germline CDR1 and CDR2: SGHTA and FQGTGA. The CDR3 loop spans 13 amino acids. The chain's CDR3 is CASSLGPSRGYTF. The CDR3 region has the DNA TGTGCCAGCAGCTTAGGCCCATCGCGGGGCTACACCTTC.

The chain employs TRBV6-4 and TRBJ2-1, with D maybe TRBD2 (5 bases). V gave up 0 bases and J gave up 0 bases, with 9 bases separating them. This CDR3 has 16 residues. The germline CDR1 and CDR2 sequences are MRHNA and SNTAGT. This CDR3 reads CASSDSSTSSYNEQFF. CDR3 coding DNA: TGTGCCAGCAGTGACTCTTCAACTAGCTCCTACAATGAGCAGTTCTTC.